A single T cell receptor beta chain is shown here with its context. Which antigen it targets is not known. Per-nucleotide qualities are absent, and no much larger clonotype sits a single base away. Receptor libraries were prepared by the immunoSEQ multiplex PCR assay. Rearranged TCR beta chain sequences were amplified with the hsTCRB Kit following the manufacturer's protocol. An Illumina MiSeq was used to sequence the TCRB libraries. Regarding the original processing steps: Demultiplexing, trimming and gene mapping were performed with the kit vendor's proprietary platform. Drawn from immuneACCESS, this table holds only the in-frame rearrangements with V and J called that TCRdb kept. Clones are partly lost; checked studies trace under half to an unresolved V gene and leave the rest unexplained. Clonal size and the V and J genes are those of that table, whereas D and trimming came from the DNA. In all, the sample holds around 40,000 clones, and 84% of those were seen once. Of the sample, around 2.4% is held by the ten largest clones.

In the germline V gene, CDR1 corresponds to MGHRA and CDR2 to YSYEKL. Germline trimming amounts to 5 bases on V and 8 bases on J, with 11 as the count of junction bases outside the gene matches. Taken from cysteine to phenylalanine, the CDR3 has 15 residues. Only CDR3 DNA remains: 45 bases, in frame from the first base. The sample originates from a study of a mutant IDH1 vaccine in newly diagnosed glioma (dated by TCRdb to the early 2020s). With regard to the full study: Across visits V03 through V10, patients got a total of eight vaccinations, given in weeks 1, 3, 5, 7, 11, 15, 19 and 23. Before enrollment, patients had received standard therapy of radiotherapy alone, temozolomide alone, or radiochemotherapy with temozolomide; most received the combination. Peripheral blood was drawn at six visits: V03 (baseline), V05, V07, V10, V12 and V13. For exploratory analyses, 25 to 30 treated patients had longitudinal TCRB deep sequencing done wherever samples were available. Of the 30 to 35 patients who were treated, around 60% were male and approximately 40% were female, and the mean age was around 40 years. Vaccination was initiated 4-6 weeks after radiotherapy alone, or concurrently with temozolomide cycles in the chemotherapy-containing groups.

Beyond this particular receptor, the publication reports: Selection of PBMC samples for TCRB deep sequencing was based on availability. Pseudoprogression appeared unrelated to alterations in the top peripheral T cell clonotypes detected by TCRB sequencing. The authors stated that sample limitations prevented analyses of patient blood samples from being reproduced. Across multiple MHC alleles, vaccine-induced immune responses were seen in 93.3% of patients.

Taken with the paper, the label for time point translates to: week 11, during vaccination. Every vaccine dose consisted of 300 ug of a 20-mer mutant IDH1 peptide in Montanide, administered subcutaneously together with topical imiquimod. Donors had newly diagnosed WHO grade 3 or 4 IDH1-mutant astrocytomas with loss of nuclear ATRX. The samples were drawn from NOA16, a multicentre, single-arm, open-label phase I trial in Germany that tested a mutant IDH1 peptide vaccine in humans for the first time. Genomic DNA for TCRB sequencing was extracted from EDTA blood using the DNeasy Blood and Tissue Kit. The sequencing used PBMCs, collected from a glioma patient whose treatment included an IDH1 peptide vaccine. The V and J genes are TRBV4-1 and TRBJ1-4, and 7 bases in between align with TRBD1. This receptor was taken from a middle-aged man with glioma. In nucleotides, the sequence is TGCGCCAGCAGCACCCGACAGGGATCGGGCGAAAAACTGTTTTTT. Its coded protein is CASSTRQGSGEKLFF.